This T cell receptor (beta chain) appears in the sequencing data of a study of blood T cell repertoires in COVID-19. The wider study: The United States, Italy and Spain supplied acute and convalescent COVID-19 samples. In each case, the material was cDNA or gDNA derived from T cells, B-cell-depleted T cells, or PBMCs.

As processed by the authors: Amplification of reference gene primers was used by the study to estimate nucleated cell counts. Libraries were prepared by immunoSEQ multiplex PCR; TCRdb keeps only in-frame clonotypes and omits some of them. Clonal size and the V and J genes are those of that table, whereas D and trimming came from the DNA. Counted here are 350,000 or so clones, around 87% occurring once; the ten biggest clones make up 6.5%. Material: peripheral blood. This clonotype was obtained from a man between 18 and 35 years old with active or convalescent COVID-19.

CDR3 in DNA: TGTGCCAGCAGCTTAGAATTCCGGGATCCAAACTATGGCTACACCTTC. Amino acids: CASSLEFRDPNYGYTF. V usage is TRBV7-9 and J usage is TRBJ1-2; D call uncertain. The CDR3 is made up of 16 amino acids. Germline CDR1 reads SEHNR; CDR2 reads FQNEAQ (reference sequence). The V and J ends lost 1 base and 2 bases respectively, with 14 bases between them.